The T cell receptor (beta chain) under discussion was sequenced for a study of T cells and copy number aberrations in small-cell lung cancer (dated by TCRdb to the early 2020s). Notes on the research overall: TCR repertoire sequencing was paired with whole-exome sequencing of the same tumor regions to relate T cell metrics to mutations and copy number aberrations. Tumor TCR data were available for more than 16 patients, and 13 to 15 patients had TCR data from both tumor and normal tissue.

The paper's findings and limits, for the study overall: Tumors had lower T-cell density, richness and clonality than adjacent lung tissue, though the difference in density was not significant. All specimens consisted of formalin-fixed paraffin-embedded tissue, which is known to introduce sequencing artifacts. The study was limited by a small sample size because surgical resection is uncommon in small-cell lung cancer, and the findings require validation.

V loses 4 bases of germline sequence and J loses 0 bases, and the interval between the two ends is 14 bases. The CDR3 covers 16 residues, taking in both the cysteine and the phenylalanine. CDR3 DNA is the only sequence kept; it has 48 bases, read in frame from the first base. In the germline V gene, CDR1 corresponds to SGDLS and CDR2 to YYNGEE. The donors were limited-stage small-cell lung cancer patients who had surgical resection in Hangzhou, China, between about 2007 and 2020. Every donor went straight to surgery with no preoperative chemotherapy or radiotherapy, and no donor was given immunotherapy either before or after surgery. All 20 or so patients in the sequenced cohort were smokers or heavy second-hand smokers. Adjacent normal lung was collected at least 2 cm from the tumor margin and was morphologically confirmed by two pathologists to be free of malignant cells. Multi-region TCR-beta sequencing of resected limited-stage small-cell lung cancers and of tumor-adjacent lung tissue was performed to characterize T cell repertoire heterogeneity. The AllPrep DNA/RNA FFPE Kit (Qiagen) was used to extract genomic DNA from FFPE tissue.

With regard to this clone: Its antigen has not been determined. Per-base quality was not reported, and no clone a single base away is much larger than it.

Using multiplexed V- and J-gene primers, the immunoSEQ hsTCRB Kit amplified TCR-beta CDR3 regions from genomic DNA. Unique DNA barcodes were added in a second PCR, and the samples were pooled together with a negative control and a positive control. An Illumina MiSeq running a 150-cycle paired-end protocol was used to sequence the pooled TCR-beta libraries. The paper's data handling went like this. Raw sequencing data were processed by Adaptive Biotechnologies into a report with normalized, annotated TCR-beta repertoires. To compute T-cell density, TCR-beta templates were normalized to usable DNA, with usable DNA estimated through amplification of housekeeping genes. Richness was defined as the count of unique rearrangements, and clonality was defined as 1 minus Pielou's evenness. In TCRdb, the immuneACCESS table is reduced to in-frame sequences with V and J assigned. These tables do not hold every clone; where another copy was compared, an unresolved V gene accounts for under half, and the others remain unexplained. V and J calls and clone size follow that table, whereas D and trimming were derived from the DNA. In this sample the table shows roughly 3,000 clones, around 85% of which occur a single time. The ten largest clonotypes hold roughly 9.7% of the sample.

The chain employs TRBV9 and TRBJ2-1; the D match is possibly TRBD1 or TRBD2, with 5 bases aligned in each. This TCR was sampled from a man aged 55 to 70 with small cell lung cancer. Material for sequencing was normal tissue next to the tumor. DNA sequence: TGTGCCAGCAGCATCGTCGGGGCAAGCTCCTACAATGAGCAGTTCTTC. Translation gives CASSIVGASSYNEQFF.